This T cell receptor beta chain was obtained from a study of Tregs in tolerant kidney transplant recipients. Study results and caveats: Validation in larger populations is needed because few patients were studied. This study did not directly address biological reproducibility.

On this clone itself: Its antigen remains unknown.

Here immunoSEQ multiplex PCR was the method, and the copy in TCRdb shows in-frame clones only, minus some. Among approximately 60,000 clones, roughly 98% were seen once, and the ten largest hold around 0.3%. The junction had 4 bases not matched to a gene; V was cut back by 2 bases and J by 7 bases. Per germline, CDR1 MNHNS and CDR2 SASEGT. CDR3 length: 14 amino acids. Regulatory T cells were sorted from thawed PBMCs rested overnight at 37°C with around 180 IU/ml IL-2. This clonotype originated in a human donor who received a combined kidney and bone marrow transplant. The V call is TRBV6-1, the J call TRBJ2-2; 7 bases line up with TRBD1. The starting material was Tregs from blood, obtained before the transplant. CDR3: CASSENRGIGELFF. For the CDR3, the DNA is TGTGCCAGCAGTGAAAACAGGGGTATCGGGGAGCTGTTTTTT.